This passage covers 14 T cell receptor beta chains from one sample sequenced in a study of cytomegalovirus exposure and HLA in healthy donors. Primers for the PCR totalled 60 Vbeta and 13 Jbeta. Sequencing was performed with immunoSEQ multiplex PCR; in TCRdb, only in-frame clones are kept and a portion is missing. The sample shows about 120,000 clones, about 61% of them seen only once. Sequencing was carried out using PBMCs. The receptors shown here come from a young man in good health and CMV-seropositive.

This sequence joins TRBV7-9 and TRBJ2-7; TRBD1 matches 8 bases. CDR3 length: 13 residues. V trimming: 3 bases; J trimming: 3 bases; junction bases outside the gene matches: 1. Germline CDR1 reads SEHNR; CDR2 reads FQNEAQ (reference sequence). The CDR3 DNA is TGTGCCAGCAGCTTCGGGACAGGCTACGAGCAGTACTTC. This gives the protein CASSFGTGYEQYF.

The rearrangement uses TRBV6-5 and TRBJ1-2, with 9 nucleotides matching TRBD1. The V segment lost 6 bases and the J segment 5 bases; nucleotides outside the gene matches: 10. The CDR3 covers 15 residues. From germline, CDR1 is MNHEY and CDR2 SVGAGI. CDR3 in DNA: TGTGCCAGCAGAAATACAGGGGGCGCGGGATATGGCTACACCTTC. It codes for CASRNTGGAGYGYTF.

The chain uses TRBV14 and TRBJ1-1; TRBD1 is a possible D gene (6 bases). This CDR3 spans 15 amino acids. V shed 3 bases and J shed 1 base, with 12 bases lying between them. Germline V gene lookup returns CDR1 SGHDN and CDR2 FVKESK. The CDR3 bases are TGTGCCAGCAGCCAGGTAGCAGGGGCGAACACTGAAGCTTTCTTT. Translated, it gives CASSQVAGANTEAFF.

This rearrangement joins TRBV7-2 to TRBJ2-2; TRBD2 matches 14 bases. The CDR3 sequence is 17 residues long. The ends lost 5 bases at V and 5 bases at J; junction bases unmatched: 7. Germline V CDR1 and CDR2: SGHTA, FQGNSA. CDR3: CASSPGLAGAMTGELFF. The CDR3 coding sequence is TGTGCCAGCAGCCCGGGACTAGCGGGGGCAATGACCGGGGAGCTGTTTTTT.

This clone was detected only once. V is TRBV9 and J is TRBJ2-3, with 7 bases aligning to TRBD2. This CDR3 has 16 residues. Germline values: CDR1 SGDLS, CDR2 YYNGEE. V dropped 0 bases and J dropped 4; count of bases not matched to a gene: 8. The CDR3 loop is CASSVASGASADTQYF. For the CDR3, the DNA is TGTGCCAGCAGCGTAGCAAGCGGGGCGTCCGCAGATACGCAGTATTTT.

The chain joins TRBV7-9 to TRBJ2-1; TRBD1 is a possible D gene (6 bases). The V gene lost 1 base and the J gene lost 0 bases, with 13 bases spanning the gap. The CDR3 extends over 17 amino acids. The V gene's germline CDR1 is SEHNR and CDR2 FQNEAQ (reference sequence). In nucleotides, the CDR3 is TGTGCCAGCAGCTTAGGGGGACACGCTAGCTCCTACAATGAGCAGTTCTTC. The encoded protein is CASSLGGHASSYNEQFF.

This clone was counted a few times. The chain joins TRBV11-2 to TRBJ2-7; perhaps TRBD2 as D (5 bases). This CDR3 has 15 residues. V was pared by 3 bases and J by 0 bases, with 12 bases between. Germline loops: CDR1 SGHAT, CDR2 FQNNGV. The CDR3 DNA is TGTGCCAGCAGCTTTTTCGGGCGGGCCTCCTACGAGCAGTACTTC. As protein: CASSFFGRASYEQYF.

The chain links TRBV6-5 to TRBJ1-1, with 8 positions matching TRBD1. Germline V gene lookup returns CDR1 MNHEY and CDR2 SVGAGI. J gave up 4 bases and V 2 bases, and 6 bases lay outside the gene matches. This CDR3 is 15 amino acids long. In nucleotides, the CDR3 is TGTGCCAGCAGTTACACCGGACAGGGCGCCACTGAAGCTTTCTTT. Translation gives CASSYTGQGATEAFF.

This clone came up once. This chain connects TRBV19 to TRBJ1-6; possible D gene TRBD1, 6 bases. V lost 5 bases, J lost 7 bases, and 18 bases lay in between. CDR3 length equals 16 residues. From germline, CDR1 is LNHDA and CDR2 SQIVND (reference sequence). CDR3 sequence: CASSPTEGVWNSPLHF. The CDR3, as DNA: TGTGCCAGTAGTCCAACTGAGGGGGTTTGGAATTCACCCCTCCACTTT.

This clone was seen once. The CDR3 bases are TGTGCCAGCAGCTTTCAAGGCGGGGTCGTGGGCAATGAGCAGTTCTTC. As protein: CASSFQGGVVGNEQFF. The chain employs TRBV5-8 and TRBJ2-1; possible D gene TRBD2, 6 bases. The CDR3 totals 16 residues. The germline gives CDR1 SGHTS, CDR2 YDEGEE. Between the trimmed V and J ends, which lost 2 bases and 6 bases, there was a span of 18 bases.

There are a few counts of this clone. The CDR3 coding sequence is TGTGCCAGCAGTTGGACAGGGCCAGGGAACACTGAAGCTTTCTTT. Protein: CASSWTGPGNTEAFF. The chain carries TRBV6-5 and TRBJ1-1; 8 bases fit TRBD1. After removal of 4 bases from V and 1 base from J, the junction contained 5 bases not matched to a gene. The length of the CDR3 is 15 residues. Germline values: CDR1 MNHEY, CDR2 SVGAGI.

The genes are TRBV6-1 and TRBJ2-7; 7 bases are a match to TRBD2. CDR1 MNHNS and CDR2 SASEGT come from the germline V gene. The CDR3 loop spans 16 amino acids. V shed 4 bases, J shed 1 base, and the junction held 10 bases outside the gene matches. The CDR3 coding sequence is TGTGCCAGCAGTGTTGGGAGCGGGGTTTCTTCCTACGAGCAGTACGTC. It encodes CASSVGSGVSSYEQYV.

This clone was counted a single time. The V and J genes are TRBV28 and TRBJ2-7; D may be TRBD1 (6 bases). This CDR3 contains 14 residues. V was pared by 4 bases and J by 6 bases, with 16 bases between. Germline V CDR1 and CDR2: MDHEN, SYDVKM. CDR3 in amino acids: CASSSLPQGIEQYV. Written as DNA, the CDR3 is TGTGCCAGCAGTTCGCTACCCCAGGGGATCGAGCAGTACGTC.

This clone was counted only a few times. V usage is TRBV7-2 and J usage is TRBJ1-6, with 9 bases that match TRBD1. The ends lost 5 bases at V and 10 bases at J; junction bases unmatched: 6. Germline V gene sequence: CDR1 SGHTA, CDR2 FQGNSA. The CDR3 consists of 14 residues. The CDR3 coding sequence is TGTGCCAGCAGCGCTACGACAGGGGGATCACCCCTCCACTTT. Translating it yields CASSATTGGSPLHF. Full variable domain (outside the CDR3, taken from reference TRBV7-2 and TRBJ1-6): GAGVSQSPSNKVTEKGKDVELRCDPISGHTALYWYRQSLGQGLEFLIYFQGNSAPDKSGLPSDRFSAERTGGSVSTLTIQRTQQEDSAVYLCASSATTGGSPLHFGNGTRLTVT.